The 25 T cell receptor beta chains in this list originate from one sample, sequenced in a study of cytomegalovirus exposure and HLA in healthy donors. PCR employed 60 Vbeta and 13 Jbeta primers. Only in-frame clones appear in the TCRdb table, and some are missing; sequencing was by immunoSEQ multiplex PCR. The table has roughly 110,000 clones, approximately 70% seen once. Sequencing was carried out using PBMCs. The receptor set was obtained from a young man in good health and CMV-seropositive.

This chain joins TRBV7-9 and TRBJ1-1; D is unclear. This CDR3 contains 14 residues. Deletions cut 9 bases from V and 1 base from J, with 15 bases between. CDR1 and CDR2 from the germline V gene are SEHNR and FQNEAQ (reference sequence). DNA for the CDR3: TGTGCCAGTCGGAGAGCGGGCGGGAACACTGAAGCTTTCTTT. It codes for CASRRAGGNTEAFF. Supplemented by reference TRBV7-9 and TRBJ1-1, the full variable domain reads DTGVSQNPRHKITKRGQNVTFRCDPISEHNRLYWYRQTLGQGPEFLTYFQNEAQLEKSRLLSDRFSAERPKGSFSTLEIQRTEQGDSAMYLCASRRAGGNTEAFFGQGTRLTVV.

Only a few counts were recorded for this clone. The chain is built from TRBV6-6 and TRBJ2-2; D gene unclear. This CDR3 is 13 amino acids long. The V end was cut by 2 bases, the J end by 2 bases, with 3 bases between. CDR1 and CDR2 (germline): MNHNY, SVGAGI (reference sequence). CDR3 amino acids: CASSYPNTGELFF. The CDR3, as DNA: TGTGCCAGCAGTTACCCAAACACCGGGGAGCTGTTTTTT.

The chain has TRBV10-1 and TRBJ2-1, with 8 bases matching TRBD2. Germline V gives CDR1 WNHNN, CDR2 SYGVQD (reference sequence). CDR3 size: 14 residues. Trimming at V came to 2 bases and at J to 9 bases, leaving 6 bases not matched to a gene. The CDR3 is CASSEEREPGEQFF. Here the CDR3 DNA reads TGCGCCAGCAGTGAGGAGCGGGAGCCCGGTGAGCAGTTCTTC.

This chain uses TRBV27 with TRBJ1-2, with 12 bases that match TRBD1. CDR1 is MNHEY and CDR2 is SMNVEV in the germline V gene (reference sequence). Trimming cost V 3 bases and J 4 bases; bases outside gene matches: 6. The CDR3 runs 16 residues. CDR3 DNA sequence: TGTGCCAGCAGTTTGGGACAGGGGGCGTTCGGCTATGGCTACACCTTC. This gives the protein CASSLGQGAFGYGYTF.

CDR3 protein: CASSYLSGTGYEQYV. CDR3 in DNA: TGCGCCAGCAGCTACCTTTCCGGGACAGGCTACGAGCAGTACGTC. This chain links TRBV4-1 with TRBJ2-7; 8 positions agree with TRBD1. Trimming removed 5 bases from V and 3 bases from J; junction bases left unmatched: 9. Germline V gives CDR1 MGHRA, CDR2 YSYEKL. CDR3 length: 15 amino acids.

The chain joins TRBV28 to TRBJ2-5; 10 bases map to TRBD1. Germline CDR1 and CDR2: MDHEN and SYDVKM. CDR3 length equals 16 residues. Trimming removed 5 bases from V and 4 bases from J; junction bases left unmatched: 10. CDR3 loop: CASSPGQGVRGETQYF. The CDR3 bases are TGTGCCAGCAGTCCCGGACAGGGGGTCAGGGGAGAGACCCAGTACTTC.

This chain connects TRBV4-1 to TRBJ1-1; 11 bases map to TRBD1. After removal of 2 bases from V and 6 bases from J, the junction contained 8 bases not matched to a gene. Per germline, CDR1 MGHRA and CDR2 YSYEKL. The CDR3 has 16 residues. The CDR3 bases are TGCGCCAGCAGCCAACCTGGACAGGGGGCGCGGGCTGAAGCTTTCTTT. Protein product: CASSQPGQGARAEAFF.

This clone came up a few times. CDR3 DNA: TGTGCCAGAAGCCTGGGACAGACCTACGAGCAGTACGTC. The encoded protein is CARSLGQTYEQYV. J is TRBJ2-7 and V is TRBV7-5; the table's D call TRBD1 went unverified against the DNA. TRBV7-5 is a known pseudogene. There are 13 residues in the CDR3.

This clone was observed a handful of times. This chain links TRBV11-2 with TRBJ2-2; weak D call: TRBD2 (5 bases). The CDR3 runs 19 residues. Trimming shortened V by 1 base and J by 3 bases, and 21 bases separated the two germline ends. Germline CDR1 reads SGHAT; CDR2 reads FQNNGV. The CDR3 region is CASSLVFQLANIHTGELFF. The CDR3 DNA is TGTGCCAGCAGCTTAGTCTTCCAGCTAGCTAATATTCACACCGGGGAGCTGTTTTTT. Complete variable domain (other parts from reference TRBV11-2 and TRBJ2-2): EAGVAQSPRYKIIEKRQSVAFWCNPISGHATLYWYQQILGQGPKLLIQFQNNGVVDDSQLPKDRFSAERLKGVDSTLKIQPAKLEDSAVYLCASSLVFQLANIHTGELFFGEGSRLTVL.

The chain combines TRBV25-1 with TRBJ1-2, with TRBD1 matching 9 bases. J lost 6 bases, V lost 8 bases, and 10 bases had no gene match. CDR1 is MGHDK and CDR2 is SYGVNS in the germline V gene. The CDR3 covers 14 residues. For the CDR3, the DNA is TGTGCCAGCGCAGGAGGGACAGGGAGAGATGGCTACACCTTC. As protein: CASAGGTGRDGYTF.

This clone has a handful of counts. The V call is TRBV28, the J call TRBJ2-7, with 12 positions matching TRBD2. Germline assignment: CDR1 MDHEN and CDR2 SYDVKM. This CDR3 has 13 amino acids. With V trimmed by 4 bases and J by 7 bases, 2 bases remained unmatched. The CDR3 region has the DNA TGTGCCAGCAGTTGGCTAGCGGGAGGGGAGCAGTACGTC. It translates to CASSWLAGGEQYV.

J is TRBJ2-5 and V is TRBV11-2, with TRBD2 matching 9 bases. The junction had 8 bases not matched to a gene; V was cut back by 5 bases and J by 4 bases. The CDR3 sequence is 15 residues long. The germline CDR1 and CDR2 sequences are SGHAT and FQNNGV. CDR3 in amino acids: CASSPLAGGGETQYF. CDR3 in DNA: TGTGCCAGCAGCCCACTGGCGGGGGGGGGAGAGACCCAGTACTTC.

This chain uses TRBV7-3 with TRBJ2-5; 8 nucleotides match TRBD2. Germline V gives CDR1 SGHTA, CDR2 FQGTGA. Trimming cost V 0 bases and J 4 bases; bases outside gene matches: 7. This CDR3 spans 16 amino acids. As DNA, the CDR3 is TGTGCCAGCAGCTTAACGTCTATCAGCGGGAGAGAGACCCAGTACTTC. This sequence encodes CASSLTSISGRETQYF.

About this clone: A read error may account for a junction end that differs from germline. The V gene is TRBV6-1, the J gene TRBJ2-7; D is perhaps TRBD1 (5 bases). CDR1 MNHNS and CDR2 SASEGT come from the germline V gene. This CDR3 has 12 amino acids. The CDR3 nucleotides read TGTGCCAGCAGTGACCCTACAGGTACGGTGCTCTTC. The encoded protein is CASSDPTGTVLF.

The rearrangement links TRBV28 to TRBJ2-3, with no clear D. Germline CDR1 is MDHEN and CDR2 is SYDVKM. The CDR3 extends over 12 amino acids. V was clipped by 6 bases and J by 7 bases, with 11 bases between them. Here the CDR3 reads CASSLTRNTQYF. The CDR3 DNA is TGTGCCAGCAGCTTGACAAGGAATACGCAGTATTTT.

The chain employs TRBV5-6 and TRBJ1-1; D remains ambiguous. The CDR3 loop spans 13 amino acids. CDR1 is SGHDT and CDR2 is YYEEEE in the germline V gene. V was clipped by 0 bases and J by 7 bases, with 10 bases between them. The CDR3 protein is CASSLDVSFEAFF. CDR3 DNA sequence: TGTGCCAGCAGCTTGGACGTAAGCTTTGAAGCTTTCTTT.

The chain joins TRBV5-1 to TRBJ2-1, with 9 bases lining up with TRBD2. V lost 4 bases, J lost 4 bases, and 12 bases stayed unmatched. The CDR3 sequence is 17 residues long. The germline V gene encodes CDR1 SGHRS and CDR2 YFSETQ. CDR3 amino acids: CASSLGVLAGPYNEQFF. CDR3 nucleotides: TGCGCCAGCAGCCTGGGGGTGCTAGCGGGGCCGTACAATGAGCAGTTCTTC.

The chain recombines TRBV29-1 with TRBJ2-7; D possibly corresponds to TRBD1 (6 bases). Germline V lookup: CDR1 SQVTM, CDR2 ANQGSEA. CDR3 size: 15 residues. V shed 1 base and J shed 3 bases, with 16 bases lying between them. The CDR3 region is CSVEGIRDNYYEQYF. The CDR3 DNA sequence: TGCAGCGTTGAAGGCATCCGGGACAACTACTACGAGCAGTACTTC.

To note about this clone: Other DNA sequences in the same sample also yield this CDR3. The CDR3 region is CASSIQMNTEAFF. The DNA for the CDR3 is TGTGCCAGTAGTATACAGATGAACACTGAAGCTTTCTTT. The V and J genes are TRBV19 and TRBJ1-1; D is ambiguous. The CDR3 has 13 residues. The V and J ends lost 2 bases and 0 bases respectively, with 4 bases between them. CDR1 and CDR2 from the germline V gene are LNHDA and SQIVND (reference sequence).

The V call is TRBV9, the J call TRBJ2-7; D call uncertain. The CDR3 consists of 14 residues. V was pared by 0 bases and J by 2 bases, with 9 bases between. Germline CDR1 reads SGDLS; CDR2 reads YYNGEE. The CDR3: CASSVGAGTYEQYF. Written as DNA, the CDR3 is TGTGCCAGCAGCGTAGGGGCTGGAACCTACGAGCAGTACTTC.

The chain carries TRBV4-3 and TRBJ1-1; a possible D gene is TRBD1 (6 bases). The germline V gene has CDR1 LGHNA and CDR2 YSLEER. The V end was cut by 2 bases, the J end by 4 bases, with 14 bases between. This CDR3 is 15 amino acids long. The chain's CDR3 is CASSQQGLSSTEAFF. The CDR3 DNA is TGCGCCAGCAGCCAACAGGGGTTAAGCTCCACTGAAGCTTTCTTT.

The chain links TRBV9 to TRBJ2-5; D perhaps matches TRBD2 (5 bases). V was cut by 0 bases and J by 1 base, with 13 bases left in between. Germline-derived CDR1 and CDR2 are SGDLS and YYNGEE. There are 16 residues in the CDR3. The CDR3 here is CASSVGSGAFQETQYF. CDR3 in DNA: TGTGCCAGCAGCGTAGGAAGCGGCGCATTCCAAGAGACCCAGTACTTC.

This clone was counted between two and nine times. DNA of the CDR3: TGTGCCAGCAGCACAAGGGGACAGGGGCATAATTCACCCCTCCACTTT. Translation: CASSTRGQGHNSPLHF. The chain couples TRBV11-2 to TRBJ1-6, with 10 bases identical to TRBD1. The CDR3 loop spans 16 amino acids. The V gene's germline CDR1 is SGHAT and CDR2 FQNNGV. J lost 5 bases, V lost 5 bases, and 6 bases had no gene match. Drawing the rest from reference TRBV11-2 and TRBJ1-6, the complete variable domain is EAGVAQSPRYKIIEKRQSVAFWCNPISGHATLYWYQQILGQGPKLLIQFQNNGVVDDSQLPKDRFSAERLKGVDSTLKIQPAKLEDSAVYLCASSTRGQGHNSPLHFGNGTRLTVT.

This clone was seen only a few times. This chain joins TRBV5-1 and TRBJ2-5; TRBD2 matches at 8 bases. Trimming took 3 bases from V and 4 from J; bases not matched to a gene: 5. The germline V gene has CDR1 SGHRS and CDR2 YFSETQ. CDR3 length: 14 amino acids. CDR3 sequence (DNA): TGCGCCAGCAGCTCGAGCGGGGGCGGAGAGACCCAGTACTTC. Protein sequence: CASSSSGGGETQYF. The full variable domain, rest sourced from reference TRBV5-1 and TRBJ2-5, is KAGVTQTPRYLIKTRGQQVTLSCSPISGHRSVSWYQQTPGQGLQFLFEYFSETQRNKGNFPGRFSGRQFSNSRSEMNVSTLELGDSALYLCASSSSGGGETQYFGPGTRLLVL.

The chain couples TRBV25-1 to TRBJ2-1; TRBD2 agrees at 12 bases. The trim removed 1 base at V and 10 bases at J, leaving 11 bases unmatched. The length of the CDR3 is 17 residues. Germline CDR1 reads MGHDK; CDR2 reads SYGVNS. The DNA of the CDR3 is TGTGCCAGCAGTGAATCGGATTTGACTAGCGGGGGACACGAGCAGTTCTTC. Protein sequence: CASSESDLTSGGHEQFF.